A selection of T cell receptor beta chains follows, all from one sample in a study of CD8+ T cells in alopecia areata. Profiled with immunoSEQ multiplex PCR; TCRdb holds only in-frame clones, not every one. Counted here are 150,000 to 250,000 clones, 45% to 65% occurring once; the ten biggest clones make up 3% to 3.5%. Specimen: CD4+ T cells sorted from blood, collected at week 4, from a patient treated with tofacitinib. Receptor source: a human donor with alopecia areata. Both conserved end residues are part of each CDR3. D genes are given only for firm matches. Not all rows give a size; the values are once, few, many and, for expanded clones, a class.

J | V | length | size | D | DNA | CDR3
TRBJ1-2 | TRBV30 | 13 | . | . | TGTGCCTGGAGTGTCAGGGGCTACTATGGCTACACCTTC | CAWSVRGYYGYTF
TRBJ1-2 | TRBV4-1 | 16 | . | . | TGCGCCAGCAGCCAAGATAGCGCAGGGAATGACTATGGCTACACCTTC | CASSQDSAGNDYGYTF
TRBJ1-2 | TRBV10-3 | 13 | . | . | TGTGCCATCAGTGACTATACAGGCTATGGCTACACCTTC | CAISDYTGYGYTF
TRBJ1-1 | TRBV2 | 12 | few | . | TGTGCCAGTCCGGGACAGAACACTGAAGCTTTCTTT | CASPGQNTEAFF
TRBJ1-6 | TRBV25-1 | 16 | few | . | TGTGCCAGCAGTGGTACCCAGGGCTCCTATAATTCACCCCTCCACTTT | CASSGTQGSYNSPLHF
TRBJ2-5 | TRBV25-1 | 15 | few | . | TGTGCCAGCAGTGAATTATCCCCCGGGGAAGAGACCCAGTACTTC | CASSELSPGEETQYF
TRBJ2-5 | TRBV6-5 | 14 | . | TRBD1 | TGTGCCAGCAGTTACTCGACAGGGCGAGAGACCCAGTACTTC | CASSYSTGRETQYF
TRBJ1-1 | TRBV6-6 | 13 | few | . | TGTGCCAGCAGTCGAGTACAGGAGACTGAAGCTTTCTTT | CASSRVQETEAFF
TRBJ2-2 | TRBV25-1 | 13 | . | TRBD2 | TGTGCCAGCACGGGGGGGCCGGCCGGGGAGCTGTTTTTT | CASTGGPAGELFF
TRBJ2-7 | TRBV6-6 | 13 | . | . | TGTGCCAGCAGTCCCGAGGGACTCTCCGAGCAGTACTTC | CASSPEGLSEQYF
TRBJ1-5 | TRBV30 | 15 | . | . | TGTGCCTGGAGTTGGAAGATTCGGGGTCTTCAGCCCCAGCATTTT | CAWSWKIRGLQPQHF
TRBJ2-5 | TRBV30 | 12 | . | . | TGTGCCTGGGAAGGCGGACAAGAGACCCAGTACTTC | CAWEGGQETQYF
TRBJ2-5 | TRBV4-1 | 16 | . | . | TGCGCCAGCAGCCAAGATGGGCGGTTTTACCAAGAGACCCAGTACTTC | CASSQDGRFYQETQYF
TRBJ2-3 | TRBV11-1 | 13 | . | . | TGTGCCAGCAGCAGGGGCCCCACAGATACGCAGTATTTT | CASSRGPTDTQYF
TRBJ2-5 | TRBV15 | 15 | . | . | TGTGCCACTACACCAGGGCCAGGGCTTCAAGAGACCCAGTACTTC | CATTPGPGLQETQYF
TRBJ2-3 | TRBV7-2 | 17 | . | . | TGTGCCAGCAGCTTAAGGGGGAGGGCCTTGGGCACAGATACGCAGTATTTT | CASSLRGRALGTDTQYF
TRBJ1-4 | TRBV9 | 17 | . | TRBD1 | TGTGCCAGCAGCGCAAGGTTAACAGGGGACGTGGATGAAAAACTGTTTTTT | CASSARLTGDVDEKLFF
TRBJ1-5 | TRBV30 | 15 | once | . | TGTGCCTGGAGTGTGACCCCCTCGATAAGCCCGGCCCAGCATTTT | CAWSVTPSISPAQHF
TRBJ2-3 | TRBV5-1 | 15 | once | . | TGCGCCAGCAGCTTGGGGGGCGGCAGCACAGATACGCAGTATTTT | CASSLGGGSTDTQYF
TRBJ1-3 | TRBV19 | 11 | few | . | TGTGCCAGTAGCCCCGGGACCGTCATACGTTTT | CASSPGTVIRF
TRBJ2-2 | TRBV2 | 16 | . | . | TGTGCCAGCAGCTCCCCCGCATCTCTTCTCCCCGGGGAGCTGTTTTTT | CASSSPASLLPGELFF
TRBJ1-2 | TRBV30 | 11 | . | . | TGTGCCTGGAGTAAAGCTTATGGCTACACCTTC | CAWSKAYGYTF
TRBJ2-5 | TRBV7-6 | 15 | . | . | TGTGCCAGCAGCTTCCCTGGGGGGAACCAAGAGACCCAGTACTTC | CASSFPGGNQETQYF
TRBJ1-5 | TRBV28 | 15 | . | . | TGTGCCAGCAACCCCAGGGCCGCGGTCAATCAGCCCCAGCATTTT | CASNPRAAVNQPQHF
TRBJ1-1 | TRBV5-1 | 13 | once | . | TGCGCCAGCAGCTTGGTAGTTGACACTGAAGCTTTCTTT | CASSLVVDTEAFF
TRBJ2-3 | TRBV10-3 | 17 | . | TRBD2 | TGTGCCATCAGTGAGTCCCTGACTAGCGGGGCAACAGATACGCAGTATTTT | CAISESLTSGATDTQYF
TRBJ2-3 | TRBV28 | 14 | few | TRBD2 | TGTGCCAGCAGTTTCCGGGGGGGCCTAGATACGCAGTATTTT | CASSFRGGLDTQYF
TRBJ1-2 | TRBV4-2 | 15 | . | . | TGTGCCAGCAGCCTCATCAGGGCAGCTAACTATGGCTACACCTTC | CASSLIRAANYGYTF
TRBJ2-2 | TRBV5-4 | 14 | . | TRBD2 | TGTGCCAGCAGCCCACTAGCGATCGCCGGGGAGCTGTTTTTT | CASSPLAIAGELFF
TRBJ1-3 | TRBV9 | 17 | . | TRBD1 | TGTGCCAGCAGCGTAGTGGGACAGACTTACTCTGGAAACACCATATATTTT | CASSVVGQTYSGNTIYF
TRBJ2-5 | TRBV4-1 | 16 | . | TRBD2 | TGCGCCAGCAGCCGAGGCCAGCTAGCGGCGCAAGAGACCCAGTACTTC | CASSRGQLAAQETQYF
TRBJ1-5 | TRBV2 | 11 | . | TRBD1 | TGTGCCAGCAGTGCGGGACAGACCGTACATTTT | CASSAGQTVHF
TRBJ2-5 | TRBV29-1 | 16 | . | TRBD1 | TGCAGCGTTGAAGATCTTATCGGACAGGGAAAAGAGACCCAGTACTTC | CSVEDLIGQGKETQYF
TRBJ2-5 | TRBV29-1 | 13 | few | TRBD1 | TGCAGCGTTGAAAGACAGGGCGGTGAGACCCAGTACTTC | CSVERQGGETQYF
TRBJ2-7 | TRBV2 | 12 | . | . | TGTGCCAGCAGTTGGAGCTCCTACGAGCAGTACTTC | CASSWSSYEQYF
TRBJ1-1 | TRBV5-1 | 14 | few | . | TGCGCCAGCAGCTTGGCCTTAGCGAACACTGAAGCTTTCTTT | CASSLALANTEAFF
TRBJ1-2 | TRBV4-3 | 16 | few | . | TGCGCCAGCAGCCAAGAAGGTGGCAGGGATGGCTATGGCTACACCTTC | CASSQEGGRDGYGYTF
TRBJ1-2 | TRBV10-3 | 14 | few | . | TGTGCCATCAGTGAGTCGAAACAGAACTATGGCTACACCTTC | CAISESKQNYGYTF
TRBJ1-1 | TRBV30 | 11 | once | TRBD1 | TGTGCCTGGGGCGACAGGGGCCATGCTTTCTTT | CAWGDRGHAFF
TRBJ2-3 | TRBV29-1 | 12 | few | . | TGCAGCACCGTTCGGCGGGTAGATACGCAGTATTTT | CSTVRRVDTQYF
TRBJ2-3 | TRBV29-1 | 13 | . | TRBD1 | TGCAGCGTGGATGGACAGGGCCCAGATACGCAGTATTTT | CSVDGQGPDTQYF